This is a list of T cell receptor beta chains from one sample in a study of T cells in Graves' hyperthyroidism and ophthalmopathy. TCRdb reanalysed the multiplex PCR reads using MiXCR and keeps one entry per CDR3 protein. Of 600,000 to 850,000 distinct CDR3 sequences detected, about 17% appear once; the ten largest clones hold over 15%. The sequenced sample was blood. All receptors derive from a woman aged 45 to 65 with Graves' hyperthyroidism that later progressed to Graves' ophthalmopathy. CDR3s include the opening cysteine and the closing phenylalanine or tryptophan. A D gene is named only where the DNA matches it firmly. A row's size may be missing; if present it is once, few, many or a size class.

V	D	size	J	DNA	CDR3
TRBV3-1	-	many	TRBJ1-2	TGTGCCAGCAGCCAAGATCTGGTGGATGGCTACACCTTC	CASSQDLVDGYTF
TRBV5-1	-	-	TRBJ2-4	TGCGCCAGCAGCGACGACAGAAACATTCAGTACTTC	CASSDDRNIQYF
TRBV6-1	TRBD2	-	TRBJ2-3	TGTGCCAGCAGCCGGGGGGGACAACACACAGATACGCAGTATTTT	CASSRGGQHTDTQYF
TRBV2	-	many	TRBJ1-1	TGTGCCAGCAGTGAAGTGCCCGTTCCTCCTGAAGCTTTCTTT	CASSEVPVPPEAFF
TRBV9	TRBD2	-	TRBJ2-5	TGTGCCAGCAGCGAAGGACTAGCGGGGACCAACCAAGAGACCCAGTACTTC	CASSEGLAGTNQETQYF
TRBV12-3/TRBV12-4	TRBD2	many	TRBJ2-3	TGTGCCAGCAGTCCTGCAGCGGGGGGGGGCACGCAGTATTTT	CASSPAAGGGTQYF
TRBV20-1	-	few	TRBJ1-1	TGCAGTGCTAGAGATTATGACAGCCTGAACACTGAAGCTTTCTTT	CSARDYDSLNTEAFF
TRBV11-2	TRBD1	many	TRBJ1-1	TGTGCCAGCAGCTTGACAGGGGGAGTATTCGGATACACTGAAGCTTTCTTT	CASSLTGGVFGYTEAFF
TRBV29-1	TRBD1	-	TRBJ2-5	TGCAGCGTTGCTGGACAGGTGCAAGAGACCCAGTACTTC	CSVAGQVQETQYF
TRBV10-3	TRBD2	-	TRBJ2-1	TGTGCCATCAGTGAGGTTGCGGGAGTCCCCTACAATGAGCAGTTCTTC	CAISEVAGVPYNEQFF
TRBV27	-	-	TRBJ1-5	TGTGCCAGCAGTCCCAGGACGGATCAGCCCCAGCATTTT	CASSPRTDQPQHF
TRBV19	TRBD1	few	TRBJ2-3	TGTGCCAGTAGTCCGGACAGGGGGCGTCCAGATACGCAGTATTTT	CASSPDRGRPDTQYF
TRBV12-3/TRBV12-4	TRBD2	-	TRBJ2-7	TGTGCCAGCAGTTTAAGTAGCGGGGCCACCTACGAGCAGTACTTC	CASSLSSGATYEQYF